Listed below are T cell receptor beta chains from one sample, sequenced in a study of cytomegalovirus exposure and HLA in healthy donors. The protocol was immunoSEQ multiplex PCR, while the TCRdb copy is restricted to in-frame clones and leaves out a portion. The profile shows 100,000 to 150,000 clones, about 81% of them singletons. Sequenced: PBMCs. The origin of the receptors is a woman aged 25 to 45 in good health and CMV-seronegative. CDR3s include the opening cysteine and the closing phenylalanine or tryptophan. D genes are given only for firm matches. Clone size is not always given. Where it is, it says once, few, many or a class for expanded clones.

TRBV4-2	-	TRBJ2-7	-	CASSQGGPAPIYEQYF	TGTGCCAGCAGCCAAGGGGGGCCAGCTCCTATCTACGAGCAGTACTTC
TRBV2	-	TRBJ2-7	TRBD2	CASSATSGRAREQYF	TGTGCCAGCAGTGCGACTAGCGGGAGGGCCCGCGAGCAGTACTTC
TRBV7-3	few	TRBJ2-3	-	CASSFDSRSTDTQYF	TGTGCCAGCAGCTTTGATTCGAGAAGCACAGATACGCAGTATTTT
TRBV7-3	-	TRBJ2-3	TRBD2	CASSPGLAGSDTQYF	TGTGCCAGCAGCCCAGGACTAGCGGGTTCAGATACGCAGTATTTT
TRBV2	few	TRBJ2-7	-	CASIPNPSSYEQYF	TGTGCCAGCATTCCGAACCCCAGCTCCTACGAGCAGTACTTC
TRBV19	-	TRBJ1-3	-	CASSIRVGENTIYF	TGTGCCAGTAGTATCCGGGTAGGGGAAAACACCATATATTTT
TRBV18	-	TRBJ2-7	-	CASSAQGDEQYF	TGTGCCAGCTCAGCGCAGGGCGACGAGCAGTACTTC
TRBV18	-	TRBJ1-3	TRBD1	CASSPGQGAGNTIYF	TGTGCCAGCTCACCCGGACAGGGTGCAGGAAACACCATATATTTT
TRBV11-2	-	TRBJ2-1	-	CASSLEGSQGFF	TGTGCCAGCAGCTTAGAGGGCTCCCAGGGGTTCTTC
TRBV5-6	-	TRBJ2-7	-	CASSLGGTWSSYEQYF	TGTGCCAGCAGCTTGGGGGGGACATGGAGCTCCTACGAGCAGTACTTC
TRBV4-3	once	TRBJ2-2	TRBD1	CASSQGGQGAVNTGELFF	TGCGCCAGCAGCCAGGGGGGACAGGGGGCGGTAAACACCGGGGAGCTGTTTTTT
TRBV2	-	TRBJ2-1	TRBD2	CASSPGTSGSVDEQFF	TGTGCCAGCAGTCCCGGGACTAGCGGGAGTGTCGATGAGCAGTTCTTC
TRBV7-6	few	TRBJ1-6	-	CASSLGGGNSPLHF	TGTGCCAGCAGCTTAGGAGGAGGCAATTCACCCCTCCACTTT
TRBV5-1	-	TRBJ2-1	-	CASSSYGHNSDEQFF	TGCGCCAGCAGCTCATACGGACACAACTCGGATGAGCAGTTCTTC
TRBV7-8	-	TRBJ1-4	TRBD1	CASSKGQINEKLFF	TGTGCCAGCAGCAAGGGACAGATAAATGAAAAACTGTTTTTT
TRBV5-1	-	TRBJ2-3	TRBD2	CASSFSGLAGWDTQYF	TGCGCCAGCAGCTTCAGTGGGCTAGCGGGGTGGGATACGCAGTATTTT
TRBV10-3	once	TRBJ2-7	-	CAISESIGRGQGSYEQYF	TGTGCCATCAGTGAGTCGATCGGGAGAGGGCAGGGATCCTACGAGCAGTACTTC
TRBV29-1	few	TRBJ2-6	-	CSVHQGSGANVLTF	TGCAGCGTCCACCAGGGCTCTGGGGCCAACGTCCTGACTTTC
TRBV6-5	-	TRBJ1-1	-	CASSYTTGEAFF	TGTGCCAGCAGTTACACGACAGGTGAAGCTTTCTTT
TRBV21-1	few	TRBJ1-3	-	CAFRRGHLGNTIYF	TGTGCCTTCCGCCGGGGACACCTTGGAAACACCATATATTTT
TRBV5-1	-	TRBJ2-7	TRBD1	CASSWDRFSYEQYF	TGCGCCAGCAGCTGGGACAGGTTCTCCTACGAGCAGTACTTC
TRBV25-1	-	TRBJ2-5	TRBD1	CASRRAGGETQYF	TGTGCCAGCAGAAGAGCAGGGGGAGAGACCCAGTACTTC
TRBV19	-	TRBJ2-1	TRBD1	CASSIEGGTGGGYNEQFF	TGTGCCAGTAGTATAGAAGGGGGAACAGGGGGAGGTTACAATGAGCAGTTCTTC
TRBV30	-	TRBJ1-2	-	CAWSFRARGYGYTF	TGTGCCTGGAGTTTCAGGGCCAGGGGATATGGCTACACCTTC
TRBV7-3	-	TRBJ2-1	TRBD2	CASSPSIAGDRYYNEQFF	TGTGCCAGCAGCCCCTCTATTGCGGGGGACCGGTATTACAATGAGCAGTTCTTC
TRBV11-3	-	TRBJ2-2	-	CASSLERALGELFF	TGTGCCAGCAGCTTAGAGAGGGCCCTGGGGGAGCTGTTTTTT
TRBV5-1	-	TRBJ2-3	TRBD1	CASSLEGGGPYSTDTQYF	TGCGCCAGCAGCTTGGAAGGGGGCGGCCCCTATAGCACAGATACGCAGTATTTT
TRBV19	-	TRBJ2-1	TRBD2	CASSPTGLAGGPDEQFF	TGTGCCAGTAGTCCGACCGGACTAGCGGGAGGGCCCGATGAGCAGTTCTTC
TRBV7-3	once	TRBJ2-3	TRBD2	CASGLAGDTQYF	TGTGCCAGCGGACTAGCTGGAGATACGCAGTATTTT
TRBV6-1	-	TRBJ2-3	TRBD1	CASSDPPGQATDTQYF	TGTGCCAGCAGTGATCCCCCCGGACAGGCCACAGATACGCAGTATTTT
TRBV2	once	TRBJ1-1	-	CASSWTVMNTEAFF	TGTGCCAGCAGTTGGACAGTTATGAACACTGAAGCTTTCTTT
TRBV5-1	few	TRBJ2-7	-	CASSSPRSSYEQYF	TGCGCCAGCAGCAGTCCAAGGAGCTCCTACGAGCAGTACTTC
TRBV4-2	-	TRBJ2-7	-	CASSQGDMNYEQYF	TGTGCCAGCAGCCAGGGGGACATGAACTACGAGCAGTACTTC
TRBV7-2	-	TRBJ2-2	TRBD2	CASSPILAGTGELFF	TGTGCCAGCAGCCCGATCCTAGCGGGTACCGGGGAGCTGTTTTTT
TRBV10-1	-	TRBJ2-3	TRBD2	CASGESGTSGSVYTQYF	TGCGCCAGCGGGGAGTCCGGGACTAGCGGGAGTGTTTATACGCAGTATTTT
TRBV7-6	-	TRBJ2-7	TRBD1	CASSLWDRGAYEQYF	TGTGCCAGCAGCTTGTGGGACAGGGGAGCCTACGAGCAGTACTTC
TRBV25-1	-	TRBJ1-4	-	CASSAHRGNNEKLFF	TGTGCCAGCAGCGCCCACCGGGGAAATAATGAAAAACTGTTTTTT
TRBV11-3	-	TRBJ2-7	TRBD1	CASSSRTGGAYEQYF	TGTGCCAGCAGCTCCCGGACAGGTGGGGCCTACGAGCAGTACTTC
TRBV4-1	few	TRBJ2-2	TRBD2	CASSPPTSGENTGELFF	TGCGCCAGCAGCCCGCCCACTAGCGGGGAGAACACCGGGGAGCTGTTTTTT
TRBV4-3	-	TRBJ1-1	TRBD1	CASSQDFSRGPTEAFF	TGCGCCAGCAGCCAAGATTTTAGCAGGGGGCCCACTGAAGCTTTCTTT
TRBV29-1	once	TRBJ1-4	TRBD1	CSVYGQGIEKLFF	TGCAGCGTCTACGGACAGGGTATCGAAAAACTGTTTTTT
TRBV5-1	once	TRBJ2-5	TRBD2	CASSPTPGLAGRETQYF	TGCGCCAGCAGCCCAACCCCCGGACTAGCGGGAAGAGAGACCCAGTACTTC
TRBV27	-	TRBJ2-6	-	CASSSTGTFGANVLTF	TGTGCCAGCAGCTCGACAGGGACTTTTGGGGCCAACGTCCTGACTTTC
TRBV27	-	TRBJ2-7	TRBD1	CASSSYSQGAGEQYF	TGTGCCAGCAGTTCCTACTCACAGGGGGCGGGCGAGCAGTACTTC
TRBV6-4	-	TRBJ2-3	-	CASSDPSTDTQYF	TGTGCCAGCAGTGATCCTAGCACAGATACGCAGTATTTT
TRBV30	-	TRBJ1-1	-	CAWSVTVNTEAFF	TGTGCCTGGAGTGTAACAGTAAACACTGAAGCTTTCTTT
TRBV5-1	-	TRBJ2-3	TRBD1	CASSLDLRGLDTQYF	TGCGCCAGCAGCTTGGACCTCAGGGGGCTAGATACGCAGTATTTT
TRBV5-4	few	TRBJ1-2	TRBD1	CASSVGTEYGYTF	TGTGCCAGCAGCGTTGGGACAGAGTATGGCTACACCTTC
TRBV18	-	TRBJ1-4	-	CASSPPSGESEKLFF	TGTGCCAGCTCACCACCGTCAGGGGAGAGTGAAAAACTGTTTTTT
TRBV11-2	-	TRBJ2-1	TRBD2	CASSQGLAGGINEQFF	TGTGCCAGCAGTCAAGGACTAGCGGGGGGCATTAATGAGCAGTTCTTC
TRBV30	-	TRBJ1-1	TRBD1	CAWGQGYGAEAFF	TGTGCCTGGGGACAGGGGTACGGGGCTGAAGCTTTCTTT